This T cell receptor beta chain was captured by sequencing in a study of identical twins. This clonotype was counted a single time. The antigen is unknown. With template switching, a universal primer site was added, and the cDNA carried unique molecular identifiers. TCRdb independently ran MiXCR on the 5' RACE reads; one entry per CDR3 protein. The sample shows around 1.7 million distinct CDR3 sequences, about 30% of them seen only once. Trimming left V 4 bases short and J 1 base short, with 9 bases between. There are 13 residues in the CDR3. Germline CDR1 reads DFQATT; CDR2 reads SNEGSKA (reference sequence). Findings and caveats of the study: Excess low generation probability was seen in twin-shared out-of-frame alpha sequences.

The clonotype originates from a newborn girl in good health. Sequences were obtained from cord blood. The chain couples TRBV20-1 to TRBJ2-3; D possibly corresponds to TRBD1 (5 bases). CDR3 nucleotides: TGCAGTGCTACGAAGACAGGCACAGATACGCAGTATTTT. Translation gives CSATKTGTDTQYF.